This T cell receptor beta chain is from a study of T-cell memory formation after mild COVID-19. Losses at the gene ends were 1 base for V and 7 bases for J; bases not matched to a gene: 7. The germline V gene has CDR1 SGHRS and CDR2 YFSETQ. This CDR3 has 15 residues. TCRdb fed the 5' RACE reads into MiXCR, producing one record per CDR3 protein. The repertoire holds 110,000 to 150,000 distinct CDR3 sequences, with 20% to 25% as singletons. This clonotype was counted a few times. This receptor was taken from an adult woman who had mild COVID-19 (a few samples of this study predate the infection). Cell type and time point are not known. V gene TRBV5-1 combines with J gene TRBJ1-4; 7 bases map to TRBD1. Input material: PBMCs or a T cell subset sorted from them (not recorded which). The CDR3 region has the DNA TGCGCCAGCAGCTTGTGGGACAGCCCGGGTGAAAAACTGTTTTTT. Its translation is CASSLWDSPGEKLFF.